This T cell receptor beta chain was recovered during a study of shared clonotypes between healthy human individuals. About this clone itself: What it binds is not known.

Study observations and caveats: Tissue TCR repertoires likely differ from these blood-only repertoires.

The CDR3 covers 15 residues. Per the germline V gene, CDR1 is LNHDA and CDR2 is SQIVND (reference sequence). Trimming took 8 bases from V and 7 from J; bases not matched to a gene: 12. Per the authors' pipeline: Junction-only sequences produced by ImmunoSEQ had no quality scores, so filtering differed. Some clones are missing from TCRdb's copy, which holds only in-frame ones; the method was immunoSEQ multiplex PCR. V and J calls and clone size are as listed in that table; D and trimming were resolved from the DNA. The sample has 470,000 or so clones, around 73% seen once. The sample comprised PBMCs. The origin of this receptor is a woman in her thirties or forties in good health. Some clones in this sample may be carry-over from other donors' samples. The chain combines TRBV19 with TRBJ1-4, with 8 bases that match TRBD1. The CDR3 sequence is CASGPGGAEGEKLFF. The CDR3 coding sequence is TGTGCCAGTGGTCCAGGGGGCGCGGAGGGTGAAAAACTGTTTTTT.